The next 9 T cell receptor beta chains were all read from a single sample in a study of T cell responses to AZD1222 COVID-19 vaccine. Using immunoSEQ multiplex PCR, the repertoire was profiled, and TCRdb retains in-frame clones only, with some absent. The data show roughly 160,000 clones, 90% to 95% seen once. Sequenced material: peripheral blood, taken on day 0 of AZD1222 vaccination. These TCRs come from an adult in good health.

This sequence joins TRBV7-8 and TRBJ1-1; a weak D match, TRBD1 (5 bases). The V and J ends lost 5 bases and 2 bases respectively, with 15 bases between them. The CDR3 sequence is 15 residues long. Per germline, CDR1 SGHVS and CDR2 FQNEAQ. DNA for the CDR3: TGTGCCAGCAGCCCCCAGGGAATACAAAACACTGAAGCTTTCTTT. Amino acids: CASSPQGIQNTEAFF.

V is TRBV4-1 and J is TRBJ1-4, with D unclear. The CDR3 covers 14 residues. Looked up from germline, CDR1 is MGHRA and CDR2 is YSYEKL. V dropped 2 bases and J dropped 8 bases, with 12 bases sitting between them. The CDR3 sequence is CASSQLGIREKLFF. DNA for the CDR3: TGCGCCAGCAGCCAATTGGGAATAAGGGAAAAACTGTTTTTT.

This chain joins TRBV13 and TRBJ1-4, with a tentative D call TRBD1 (5 bases). V was shortened by 6 bases and J by 8 bases, with 13 bases between the two germline ends. CDR1 and CDR2 (germline): PRHDT, FYEKMQ (reference sequence). The CDR3 totals 13 residues. Here the CDR3 reads CASREGPDEKLFF. The DNA for the CDR3 is TGTGCCAGCAGGGAGGGACCCGACGAAAAACTGTTTTTT.

The CDR3 DNA sequence: TGCAGCGGTGCTAATGAGCAGTTCTTC. It yields the protein CSGANEQFF. J is TRBJ2-1 and V is TRBV29-1; no firm D call. Between the trimmed V and J ends, which lost 7 bases and 7 bases, there was a span of 5 bases. There are 9 residues in the CDR3. CDR1 is SQVTM and CDR2 is ANQGSEA in the germline V gene.

The rearrangement joins TRBV19 to TRBJ2-7; D gene uncertain. Germline loops: CDR1 LNHDA, CDR2 SQIVND (reference sequence). The V end was cut by 0 bases, the J end by 5 bases, with 14 bases between. The CDR3 has 15 residues. In DNA form, the CDR3 reads TGTGCCAGTAGTATAGATGGCAATAAGGGAAACGAGCAGTACTTC. Its protein product is CASSIDGNKGNEQYF.

This clone was picked up a small number of times. This chain joins TRBV13 and TRBJ2-7, with TRBD1 matching over 7 bases. Losses at the gene ends were 5 bases for V and 0 bases for J; bases not matched to a gene: 7. The CDR3 loop spans 15 amino acids. Germline V gene lookup returns CDR1 PRHDT and CDR2 FYEKMQ (reference sequence). In nucleotides, the CDR3 is TGTGCCAGCAGCCGCCTGGGACAGAACTCCTACGAGCAGTACTTC. Its protein is CASSRLGQNSYEQYF. The entire variable domain, with the rest obtained from reference TRBV13 and TRBJ2-7, is as follows: AAGVIQSPRHLIKEKRETATLKCYPIPRHDTVYWYQQGPGQDPQFLISFYEKMQSDKGSIPDRFSAQQFSDYHSELNMSSLELGDSALYFCASSRLGQNSYEQYFGPGTRLTVT.

The chain carries TRBV10-3 and TRBJ1-5; D may be TRBD1 (6 bases). This CDR3 is 15 amino acids long. Germline CDR1 is ENHRY and CDR2 is SYGVKD. V lost 0 bases and J lost 6, with 12 bases in between. In nucleotides, the CDR3 is TGTGCCATCAGTGAGTCAGGAGGGGGTCGTCAGCCCCAGCATTTT. Amino acid sequence: CAISESGGGRQPQHF.

This sequence joins TRBV5-5 and TRBJ1-5; the match to TRBD1 covers 9 bases. V shed 1 base and J 4 bases; nucleotides not matched to a gene: 3. The CDR3 is made up of 15 amino acids. Germline V lookup: CDR1 SGHKS, CDR2 YYEKEE (reference sequence). CDR3 DNA: TGTGCCAGCAGCTTGAGAGGACAGGGGAATCAGCCCCAGCATTTT. It codes for CASSLRGQGNQPQHF.

This chain joins TRBV29-1 and TRBJ1-2, with D perhaps TRBD1 (5 bases). V lost 7 bases and J lost 8, with 17 bases in between. Germline lookup yields CDR1 SQVTM and CDR2 ANQGSEA. CDR3 length: 12 amino acids. The CDR3 bases are TGCAGCGCCATAGGGGCAAGTTGGGGCTACACCTTC. Translating it yields CSAIGASWGYTF. The full variable domain, with the rest looked up from reference TRBV29-1 and TRBJ1-2, is SAVISQKPSRDICQRGTSLTIQCQVDSQVTMMFWYRQQPGQSLTLIATANQGSEATYESGFVIDKFPISRPNLTFSTLTVSNMSPEDSSIYLCSAIGASWGYTFGSGTRLTVV.